Below are 25 T cell receptor beta chains sequenced from a single sample in a study of T cell responses to AZD1222 COVID-19 vaccine. Method: immunoSEQ multiplex PCR; TCRdb's copy keeps in-frame clones and lacks some. The sample holds about 130,000 clones; over 90% are singletons and the top ten take around 7%. Specimen: peripheral blood, collected on day 0 of AZD1222 vaccination. These receptors were obtained from an adult in good health.

The chain has TRBV30 and TRBJ1-1; the D gene is possibly TRBD1 (5 bases). Germline V gives CDR1 GTSNPN, CDR2 SVGIG (reference sequence). This CDR3 contains 11 residues. V was cut by 1 base and J by 10 bases, with 10 bases left in between. For the CDR3, the DNA is TGTGCCTGGAGTGGAGCAGGGAGAGCTTTCTTT. This codes for CAWSGAGRAFF.

The chain employs TRBV23-1 and TRBJ1-4, with 7 bases lining up with TRBD1. TRBV23-1 is sorted into the ORF group, with uncertain function. CDR3 size: 15 residues. The V gene end was trimmed by 8 bases and the J gene end by 10 bases; junction bases not matched to a gene: 16. The CDR3 sequence: CASRTPGGLSGKLFF. CDR3 nucleotides: TGCGCCAGCCGGACCCCAGGGGGACTTAGCGGAAAACTGTTTTTT.

J is TRBJ1-4 and V is TRBV18; the D gene is possibly TRBD1 (6 bases). Deletions cut 2 bases from V and 8 bases from J, with 15 bases between. Germline V CDR1 and CDR2: KGHSH, LQKENI. This CDR3 region has 15 residues. CDR3 bases: TGTGCCAGCTCACCATACAGGGAAGGGAGCGAAAAACTGTTTTTT. It specifies CASSPYREGSEKLFF. The full variable domain, with the rest looked up from reference TRBV18 and TRBJ1-4, is NAGVMQNPRHLVRRRGQEARLRCSPMKGHSHVYWYRQLPEEGLKFMVYLQKENIIDESGMPKERFSAEFPKEGPSILRIQQVVRGDSAAYFCASSPYREGSEKLFFGSGTQLSVL.

V is TRBV5-4 and J is TRBJ1-2; D remains ambiguous. CDR1 is SGHNT and CDR2 is YYREEE in the germline V gene (reference sequence). The CDR3 sequence is 15 residues long. V was cut by 4 bases and J by 0 bases, with 13 bases left in between. CDR3 residues: CASSAPAVTNYGYTF. CDR3 DNA: TGTGCCAGCAGCGCCCCGGCCGTCACTAACTATGGCTACACCTTC.

The sample holds one count of this clone. The chain is built from TRBV5-1 and TRBJ1-1; 8 bases match TRBD1. The CDR3 has 14 residues. J gave up 4 bases and V 3 bases, and 5 bases lay outside the gene matches. Germline loops: CDR1 SGHRS, CDR2 YFSETQ. The CDR3 DNA reads as TGCGCCAGCAGCTCCAGGGGGCTGGCCACTGAAGCTTTCTTT. Translated: CASSSRGLATEAFF.

The genes are TRBV27 and TRBJ2-7, with 10 bases aligning to TRBD2. The CDR3 has 15 amino acids. CDR1 and CDR2 (germline): MNHEY, SMNVEV (reference sequence). J lost 6 bases, V lost 0 bases, and 5 bases had no gene match. The CDR3 nucleotides read TGTGCCAGCAGTTTATCCCTAGCGGGAGTTTCCGAGCAGTACTTC. It specifies CASSLSLAGVSEQYF.

The chain carries TRBV28 and TRBJ1-4; 7 bases fit TRBD1. The CDR3 runs 14 residues. With V trimmed by 7 bases and J by 5 bases, 7 bases remained unmatched. The germline CDR1 and CDR2 sequences are MDHEN and SYDVKM. The CDR3 DNA sequence: TGTGCCAGCACCCTTACAGGGGTGAATGAAAAACTGTTTTTT. Encoded protein: CASTLTGVNEKLFF.

The J gene is TRBJ1-5, the V gene TRBV2; D ambiguous. V was pared by 5 bases and J by 4 bases, with 15 bases between. CDR3 size: 15 residues. The germline gives CDR1 SNHLY, CDR2 FYNNEI. The CDR3 region is CASSIDQAENQPQHF. In nucleotides, the CDR3 is TGTGCCAGCAGTATTGATCAGGCCGAGAATCAGCCCCAGCATTTT.

The rearrangement joins TRBV6-1 to TRBJ2-7; 11 bases fit TRBD1. CDR1 and CDR2 (germline): MNHNS, SASEGT. The CDR3 spans 18 residues. Germline trimming cut 3 bases from V and 1 base from J; bases unmatched to any gene: 11. The CDR3 here is CASSETKGTGGSSYEQYF. CDR3 DNA sequence: TGTGCCAGCAGTGAGACTAAAGGGACAGGGGGGTCTTCCTACGAGCAGTACTTC.

The rearrangement uses TRBV4-2 and TRBJ1-1; no clear D gene. V was clipped by 0 bases and J by 6 bases, with 14 bases between them. The CDR3 has 15 residues. Germline V gene lookup returns CDR1 LGHNA and CDR2 YNFKEQ. The DNA of the CDR3 is TGTGCCAGCAGCCAAGATATCGGGTCTGGGGCTGAAGCTTTCTTT. This codes for CASSQDIGSGAEAFF.

The J gene is TRBJ1-1, the V gene TRBV3-1 (or the pseudogene TRBV3-2), with a possible D match to TRBD1 (5 bases). CDR1 and CDR2 from the germline V gene are LGHDT and YNNKEL (reference sequence). There are 13 residues in the CDR3. V was shortened by 1 base and J by 9 bases, with 12 bases between the two germline ends. The CDR3: CASSQVRGVQAFF. Here the CDR3 DNA reads TGTGCCAGCAGCCAAGTTAGAGGGGTGCAAGCTTTCTTT.

The V call is TRBV7-2, the J call TRBJ2-7, with TRBD2 as a possible D gene (5 bases). V was shortened by 4 bases and J by 2 bases, with 9 bases between the two germline ends. The CDR3 sequence is 13 residues long. Germline V gene data show CDR1 as SGHTA and CDR2 as FQGNSA. In nucleotides, the CDR3 is TGTGCCAGCAGCTCGGACTTTACCTACGAGCAGTACTTC. Translating gives CASSSDFTYEQYF.

J is TRBJ2-2 and V is TRBV2, with D perhaps TRBD1 (5 bases). CDR1 is SNHLY and CDR2 is FYNNEI in the germline V gene. This CDR3 has 15 amino acids. Deletions cut 7 bases from V and 4 bases from J, with 16 bases between. Here the CDR3 DNA reads TGTGCCAGCAAGCGACAGCCATTGGGCACCGGGGAGCTGTTTTTT. It codes for CASKRQPLGTGELFF.

This CDR3 reads CASSQDQLVVEQFF. CDR3 coding DNA: TGTGCCAGCAGCCAAGATCAATTGGTAGTTGAGCAGTTCTTC. The V call is TRBV14, the J call TRBJ2-1; D remains ambiguous. V lost 0 bases, J lost 9 bases, and 12 bases lay in between. Germline CDR1 reads SGHDN; CDR2 reads FVKESK. CDR3 length equals 14 residues.

The rearrangement joins TRBV5-1 to TRBJ1-2; 7 nucleotides line up with TRBD1. The length of the CDR3 is 16 residues. Germline CDR1 SGHRS, CDR2 YFSETQ. Losses at the gene ends were 0 bases for V and 4 bases for J; bases not matched to a gene: 9. CDR3 nucleotides: TGCGCCAGCAGCTTGGAAGGAATACAGGGGAGCTATGGCTACACCTTC. Translation: CASSLEGIQGSYGYTF.

The J gene is TRBJ1-6, the V gene TRBV21-1. TRBV21-1 is a known pseudogene. CDR3 length equals 12 residues. CDR3 in DNA: TGTGCCGCACCGGGCCAGCATTCACCCCTCCACTTT. Protein sequence: CAAPGQHSPLHF.

This chain connects TRBV28 to TRBJ2-4; TRBD2 is a possible D gene (6 bases). Germline V gives CDR1 MDHEN, CDR2 SYDVKM. The CDR3 length is 15 residues. Trimming took 4 bases from V and 5 from J, leaving 15 bases between them. The CDR3 is CASSSAGGPQNIQYF. The CDR3 coding sequence is TGTGCCAGCAGTTCCGCAGGAGGGCCCCAAAACATTCAGTACTTC.

J is TRBJ2-2 and V is TRBV3-1 (or the pseudogene TRBV3-2); D is ambiguous. Germline-derived CDR1 and CDR2 are LGHDT and YNNKEL (reference sequence). The CDR3 sequence is 15 residues long. Trimming stripped 2 bases from V and 1 base from J, with 8 bases between. CDR3 nucleotide sequence: TGTGCCAGCAGCCAACAGAGACAGAACACCGGGGAGCTGTTTTTT. Encoded protein: CASSQQRQNTGELFF.

The chain is built from TRBV30 and TRBJ2-2; 7 bases are shared with TRBD1. The length of the CDR3 is 15 residues. Per germline, CDR1 GTSNPN and CDR2 SVGIG (reference sequence). The J segment lost 5 bases and the V segment lost 1 base, leaving 7 bases of the junction unmatched. The CDR3 here is CAWSAGGSGTGELFF. The DNA of the CDR3 is TGTGCCTGGAGTGCAGGGGGATCTGGGACCGGGGAGCTGTTTTTT.

This chain links TRBV30 with TRBJ2-7; D is unresolved. There are 13 residues in the CDR3. V was clipped by 2 bases and J by 7 bases, with 15 bases between them. CDR1 is GTSNPN and CDR2 is SVGIG in the germline V gene (reference sequence). CDR3 DNA: TGTGCCTGGAGTAGAACACCGCTGGGGGAGCAGTACTTC. Translation: CAWSRTPLGEQYF.

The chain recombines TRBV7-2 with TRBJ1-2; TRBD1 agrees at 8 bases. CDR1 and CDR2 (germline): SGHTA, FQGNSA. Germline trimming cut 7 bases from V and 2 bases from J; bases unmatched to any gene: 6. CDR3 length: 14 residues. CDR3 sequence reads: CASKDRGFNYGYTF. Written as DNA, the CDR3 is TGTGCCAGCAAAGACAGGGGTTTCAACTATGGCTACACCTTC.

This clone has just one count. This chain links TRBV25-1 with TRBJ2-7, with D possibly TRBD1 on 6 matching bases. The germline V gene encodes CDR1 MGHDK and CDR2 SYGVNS. Trimming took off 2 bases at V and 2 bases at J, with 10 bases between the two ends. CDR3 length: 14 amino acids. The CDR3 here is CASSEQGPPYEQYF. The CDR3 coding sequence is TGTGCCAGCAGTGAACAGGGGCCCCCCTACGAGCAGTACTTC.

J is TRBJ1-1 and V is TRBV6-1, with 9 bases that match TRBD1. V was pared by 2 bases and J by 4 bases, with 8 bases of the junction left unmatched. The CDR3 covers 16 residues. Germline V gene sequence: CDR1 MNHNS, CDR2 SASEGT. The CDR3 DNA sequence: TGTGCCAGCAGTGAAACCCACAGGGGGCGCGGCACTGAAGCTTTCTTT. This gives the protein CASSETHRGRGTEAFF.

The rearrangement uses TRBV11-2 and TRBJ2-7; 7 bases are shared with TRBD2. With V trimmed by 0 bases and J by 5 bases, 1 base remained unmatched. Germline V lookup: CDR1 SGHAT, CDR2 FQNNGV. This CDR3 comprises 13 residues. CDR3 coding DNA: TGTGCCAGCAGCTTAGATACTAGCGACGAGCAGTACTTC. This translates into CASSLDTSDEQYF.

Only one count was recorded for this clone. This chain joins TRBV24-1 and TRBJ2-1, with 11 bases fitting TRBD2. V lost 2 bases, J lost 5 bases, and 10 bases stayed unmatched. CDR1 and CDR2 (germline): KGHDR, SFDVKD. The CDR3 runs to 18 residues. The CDR3 loop is CATSDSLLAGELHNEQFF. The CDR3 nucleotides are TGTGCCACCAGTGATTCATTACTAGCGGGAGAGTTGCACAATGAGCAGTTCTTC.